The rows below give T cell receptor beta chains drawn from one sample of a study of shared clonotypes between healthy human individuals. The repertoire was sequenced with immunoSEQ multiplex PCR; TCRdb's copy has only in-frame clones and lacks some. The table records around 940,000 clones, roughly 72% of them present only once. The sequenced material came from memory CD4+ T cells sorted from blood. The source is a man between 18 and 29 years old in good health. The CDR3 runs from the conserved cysteine through the conserved F or W. A D gene is named only where the DNA matches it firmly. Size is omitted from some rows. Given values are once, few, many or a class for expanded clones.

TRBV27	-	13	-	TRBJ1-2	TGTGCCAGCAGTCTTGCGGGGGGCGCTGGCTACACCTTC	CASSLAGGAGYTF
TRBV7-3	-	13	-	TRBJ2-3	TGTGCCAGCAGCCCTAGCTTACCGGGCACGGTATATTTT	CASSPSLPGTVYF
TRBV30	-	12	TRBD1	TRBJ2-3	TGTGCCTCCAGACAGGGGGCAGATACGCAGTATTTT	CASRQGADTQYF
TRBV28	few	12	TRBD1	TRBJ1-2	TGTGCCAGCAGGCAGGGGGGCGGTGGCTACACCTTC	CASRQGGGGYTF
TRBV10-3	-	17	TRBD1	TRBJ1-1	TGTGCCATCAGAAGAACCGGGACAGGGGATCTGAACACTGAAGCTTTCTTT	CAIRRTGTGDLNTEAFF
TRBV6-5	-	12	-	TRBJ1-2	TGTGCCAGCAGTCCTCCTAACTATGGCTACACCTTC	CASSPPNYGYTF
TRBV9	-	14	-	TRBJ2-5	TGTGCCAGCAGCCACGGGTGGACAGACGAGACCCAGTACTTC	CASSHGWTDETQYF
TRBV7-2	-	15	-	TRBJ2-7	TGTGCCAGCAGCTTAGACCGGACTATCCCCTACGAGCAGTACTTC	CASSLDRTIPYEQYF
TRBV7-7	-	15	TRBD2	TRBJ2-5	TGTGCTAGCAGCTCCCCCCTGGGGGGGACGGAGACCCAGTACTTC	CASSSPLGGTETQYF
TRBV7-2	-	13	-	TRBJ2-5	TGTGCCAGCAGCCGGACAGTCCAAGAGACCCAGTACTTC	CASSRTVQETQYF
TRBV5-1	-	12	-	TRBJ1-4	TGCGCCAGCAGCTTAAATCGCGAAAAACTGTTTTTT	CASSLNREKLFF
TRBV2	-	12	-	TRBJ2-7	TGTGCCAGCAGGGTGAGCTCCTACGAGCAGTACTTC	CASRVSSYEQYF
TRBV19	few	13	TRBD1	TRBJ1-2	TGTGCCAGTAGTACGGGACAGAACTATGGCTACACCTTC	CASSTGQNYGYTF